Listed here are 18 T cell receptor beta chains from one sample, sequenced in a study of blood T cell repertoires in COVID-19 (TCRdb year 2020). The library was built by means of the immunoSEQ multiplex PCR assay. Sourced from immuneACCESS, this table was stored by TCRdb with only in-frame sequences that have V and J called. A share of the clones is absent; for the studies checked, an unresolved V gene accounts for under half, and the remainder has no known explanation. This sample comprises 120,000 to 150,000 clones, around 87% of them detected only once. About 1.2% of the sample lies in the top ten. Sequenced: PBMCs or T cells enriched from blood (not recorded which). These receptors were collected from a young woman with acute COVID-19.

This clone was seen only once. The V call is TRBV18, the J call TRBJ2-5; TRBD2 matches at 10 bases. CDR3 length: 14 amino acids. Germline lookup yields CDR1 KGHSH and CDR2 LQKENI. V dropped 5 bases and J dropped 5; count of bases not matched to a gene: 5. The CDR3 loop reads CASSTVSGGETQYF. The CDR3 DNA sequence: TGTGCCAGCTCAACCGTTAGCGGGGGGGAGACCCAGTACTTC.

This clone was counted a few times. The chain joins TRBV11-2 to TRBJ1-2; 8 bases match TRBD1. The V segment lost 5 bases and the J segment 7 bases; nucleotides outside the gene matches: 6. The CDR3 consists of 13 residues. Germline assignment: CDR1 SGHAT and CDR2 FQNNGV. The CDR3 protein is CASSQIQGGGYTF. The DNA of the CDR3 is TGTGCCAGCAGCCAAATACAGGGGGGTGGCTACACCTTC.

This clone was found once. The chain is built from TRBV28 and TRBJ1-5; weak D call: TRBD1 (5 bases). CDR1 is MDHEN, CDR2 SYDVKM, per germline. Trimming stripped 6 bases from V and 0 bases from J, with 15 bases between. CDR3 size: 16 residues. The CDR3 reads CASSQTLGLSNQPQHF. As DNA, the CDR3 is TGTGCCAGCAGCCAGACTTTGGGGCTTAGCAATCAGCCCCAGCATTTT. The full variable domain, in which reference TRBV28 and TRBJ1-5 provide the parts outside the CDR3, is DVKVTQSSRYLVKRTGEKVFLECVQDMDHENMFWYRQDPGLGLRLIYFSYDVKMKEKGDIPEGYSVSREKKERFSLILESASTNQTSMYLCASSQTLGLSNQPQHFGDGTRLSIL.

This chain uses TRBV7-8 with TRBJ1-6, with 10 positions matching TRBD1. CDR3 length: 15 amino acids. Germline loops: CDR1 SGHVS, CDR2 FQNEAQ. The J segment lost 7 bases and the V segment lost 1 base, leaving 1 base of the junction unmatched. The CDR3: CASSLVGQGNSPLHF. The CDR3 DNA reads TGTGCCAGCAGCTTAGTGGGACAGGGGAATTCACCCCTCCACTTT.

This clone was seen a few times. The rearrangement links TRBV2 to TRBJ2-1, with D possibly TRBD1 on 5 matching bases. Germline V lookup: CDR1 SNHLY, CDR2 FYNNEI. V was trimmed by 4 bases and J by 8 bases, leaving 18 bases between them. CDR3 length: 15 residues. This CDR3 reads CASSAAWGAGDEQFF. The CDR3 nucleotides are TGTGCCAGCAGTGCCGCCTGGGGCGCTGGGGATGAGCAGTTCTTC. The full variable domain, in which reference TRBV2 and TRBJ2-1 provide the parts outside the CDR3, is EPEVTQTPSHQVTQMGQEVILRCVPISNHLYFYWYRQILGQKVEFLVSFYNNEISEKSEIFDDQFSVERPDGSNFTLKIRSTKLEDSAMYFCASSAAWGAGDEQFFGPGTRLTVL.

This clone showed up just a few times. The chain recombines TRBV7-2 with TRBJ2-5; D gene uncertain. The germline CDR1 and CDR2 sequences are SGHTA and FQGNSA. V lost 5 bases, J lost 5 bases, and 6 bases lay in between. The CDR3 is 11 residues long. CDR3 in amino acids: CASSPFETQYF. The CDR3 DNA follows: TGTGCCAGCAGCCCTTTCGAGACCCAGTACTTC.

The J gene is TRBJ1-1, the V gene TRBV30, with 7 bases that match TRBD1. This CDR3 contains 16 residues. Trimming cost V 5 bases and J 0 bases; bases outside gene matches: 12. CDR1 is GTSNPN and CDR2 is SVGIG in the germline V gene (reference sequence). Written as DNA, the CDR3 is TGTGCCTGGTTCCGGACAGGCCGTTTGGTGAACACTGAAGCTTTCTTT. This gives the protein CAWFRTGRLVNTEAFF.

This chain uses TRBV5-4 with TRBJ1-2; 7 bases fit TRBD1. Germline lookup yields CDR1 SGHNT and CDR2 YYREEE (reference sequence). J lost 2 bases, V lost 4 bases, and 11 bases had no gene match. The CDR3 has 16 residues. This CDR3 reads CASSQLQTTGNYGYTF. The DNA for the CDR3 is TGTGCCAGCAGCCAGCTCCAAACGACAGGGAACTATGGCTACACCTTC.

This chain links TRBV6-2 or TRBV6-3 with TRBJ1-5; a weak D match, TRBD1 (5 bases). Germline assignment: CDR1 MNHEY and CDR2 SVGEGT. V shed 5 bases and J shed 0 bases, with 8 bases lying between them. The CDR3 consists of 14 residues. The CDR3 spells CASSTTASNQPQHF. In DNA form, the CDR3 reads TGTGCCAGCAGTACGACAGCTAGCAATCAGCCCCAGCATTTT.

A word on this clone: At the DNA level, this CDR3 is encoded by other sequences in the same sample as well. In DNA form, the CDR3 reads TGCGCCAGCAGCCCAGGGACAGCTCAAGAGACCCAGTACTTC. As protein: CASSPGTAQETQYF. This rearrangement joins TRBV5-1 to TRBJ2-5; TRBD1 matches 7 bases. J was trimmed by 2 bases and V by 4 bases; bases with no gene match: 5. The germline V gene has CDR1 SGHRS and CDR2 YFSETQ. CDR3 length equals 14 residues.

The chain recombines TRBV10-1 with TRBJ2-7, with 8 bases that match TRBD2. Trimming removed 4 bases from V and 3 bases from J; junction bases left unmatched: 2. The V gene's germline CDR1 is WNHNN and CDR2 SYGVQD (reference sequence). The CDR3 consists of 13 residues. CDR3 nucleotide sequence: TGCGCCAGCAGTGCCGGGGGGGACTACGAGCAGTACTTC. Its translation: CASSAGGDYEQYF.

The V gene is TRBV9, the J gene TRBJ2-7; TRBD2 matches at 10 bases. With 0 bases clipped from V and 5 bases from J, the junction kept 11 bases outside the gene matches. The CDR3 totals 17 residues. CDR1 is SGDLS, CDR2 YYNGEE, per germline. The CDR3 region is CASSVGSSGSLPHEQYF. The CDR3 DNA reads as TGTGCCAGCAGCGTAGGGTCTAGCGGGAGCCTCCCCCACGAGCAGTACTTC.

The chain employs TRBV27 and TRBJ2-7, with 7 bases lining up with TRBD2. Germline V gene sequence: CDR1 MNHEY, CDR2 SMNVEV (reference sequence). The CDR3 covers 16 residues. J was trimmed by 6 bases and V by 5 bases; bases with no gene match: 16. CDR3 loop: CASSTGRLARIPEQYF. CDR3 nucleotide sequence: TGTGCCAGCAGTACGGGACGACTAGCCAGGATCCCCGAGCAGTACTTC.

This chain connects TRBV28 to TRBJ1-1; D ambiguous. Trimming pared 1 base from V and 3 bases from J, leaving 9 bases between. The CDR3 has 14 amino acids. Germline assignment: CDR1 MDHEN and CDR2 SYDVKM. Here the CDR3 DNA reads TGTGCCAGCAGTTTATTCGGCGGTTACACTGAAGCTTTCTTT. Translating gives CASSLFGGYTEAFF.

The genes are TRBV7-8 and TRBJ1-5, with a tentative D call TRBD1 (6 bases). Trimming removed 1 base from V and 1 base from J, with 23 bases in between. Germline CDR1 reads SGHVS; CDR2 reads FQNEAQ. CDR3 size: 20 residues. CDR3 loop: CASSLGVGTPTSSSNQPQHF. CDR3 DNA: TGTGCCAGCAGCTTAGGGGTAGGGACACCGACATCTTCCAGCAATCAGCCCCAGCATTTT.

This rearrangement joins TRBV18 to TRBJ2-7, with TRBD2 matching over 11 bases. Germline V lookup: CDR1 KGHSH, CDR2 LQKENI. The CDR3 has 15 residues. V gave up 0 bases and J gave up 3 bases; unmatched junction bases: 1. CDR3 region: CASSPPGLAVYEQYF. Here the CDR3 DNA reads TGTGCCAGCTCACCACCGGGACTAGCGGTCTACGAGCAGTACTTC.

This rearrangement joins TRBV2 to TRBJ1-3, with D maybe TRBD1 (5 bases). The CDR3 length is 15 residues. V was trimmed by 5 bases and J by 0 bases, leaving 11 bases between them. Germline-derived CDR1 and CDR2 are SNHLY and FYNNEI. The CDR3 DNA is TGTGCCAGCAGTCTACAGGAACCCTCTGGAAACACCATATATTTT. Translating it yields CASSLQEPSGNTIYF.

The chain uses TRBV13 and TRBJ2-1; 9 bases are a match to TRBD1. The CDR3 is 13 residues long. Germline trimming cut 7 bases from V and 9 bases from J; bases unmatched to any gene: 7. CDR1 PRHDT and CDR2 FYEKMQ come from the germline V gene (reference sequence). Here the CDR3 reads CASTPPTGGEQFF. The DNA of the CDR3 is TGTGCCAGCACCCCTCCGACAGGGGGTGAGCAGTTCTTC.